This is a list of T cell receptor beta chains from one sample in a study of T cells after yellow fever vaccination. TCRdb independently ran MiXCR on the 5' RACE reads; one entry per CDR3 protein. The sample yields tens of thousands of distinct CDR3 sequences, around 5.2% seen once. This sample comprised PBMCs, either bulk or a sorted T-cell subset (CD4+, CD8+, memory, or dextramer-sorted; not recorded which), obtained 35 to 50 days after the first yellow fever vaccination. Receptors originate from a man aged 18 to 30 who received the YFV17D yellow fever vaccine. The CDR3 runs from the conserved cysteine through the conserved F or W. A D gene is named only where the DNA matches it firmly. Only some rows state a clone size, as once, few, many or a class for expanded clones.

TRBV20-1,once,NA,TRBJ1-2,TGCAGTGCTAGACCGAAGGGACTCCATCGACTCTATGGCTACACCTTC,CSARPKGLHRLYGYTF
TRBV4-3,many,TRBD1,TRBJ1-4,TGCGCCAGCAGCCAAGCCCCCGGGACAGGGAATGAAAAACTGTTTTTT,CASSQAPGTGNEKLFF
TRBV27,many,TRBD1,TRBJ2-3,TGTGCCAGCAGTTTTGACCTACAGGGGCGGGTGACAGATACGCAGTATTTT,CASSFDLQGRVTDTQYF
TRBV7-2,many,NA,TRBJ2-3,TGTGCCAGCAACCCGAGGGGGGGAAACACAGATACGCAGTATTTT,CASNPRGGNTDTQYF
TRBV29-1,many,NA,TRBJ2-5,TGCAGCGTGGAACCGGGACGCGAGACCCAGTACTTC,CSVEPGRETQYF
TRBV7-9,many,NA,TRBJ1-2,TGTGCCAGCCTAGGCTTAATGGACGAATGGGGTGGCTACACCTTC,CASLGLMDEWGGYTF
TRBV5-4,many,NA,TRBJ1-1,TGTGCCAGCAGACCCGACAGTGACAACACTGAAGCTTTCTTT,CASRPDSDNTEAFF
TRBV20-1,NA,NA,TRBJ1-6,TGCAGTGCCCCCCCGGGGGGGAGGTCCTATAATTCACCCCTCCACTTT,CSAPPGGRSYNSPLHF
TRBV27,many,TRBD1,TRBJ2-7,TGTGCCAGCAGCAAAACTCTTGACAGGGATAATTACGAGCAGTACTTC,CASSKTLDRDNYEQYF
TRBV7-2,many,TRBD1,TRBJ2-4,TGTGCCAGCAGCCCCCGGACAGGGTGGGAAAACATTCAGTACTTC,CASSPRTGWENIQYF